Here is one TCR beta chain with its context. Its antigen is undetermined. The data originate from a study of T cells in tuberculosis. Generated by immunoSEQ multiplex PCR, the TCRdb table keeps only in-frame clones and is missing some. The sample contains approximately 20,000 clones, approximately 97% of which appear only once. Study results and limitations: Active tuberculosis alpha repertoires lay closer to GMM-specific TCRs than controls'.

CDR3 length: 15 amino acids. J gave up 6 bases and V 5 bases, and 10 bases lay outside the gene matches. Germline V gene lookup returns CDR1 SGHVS and CDR2 FNYEAQ. V is TRBV7-6 and J is TRBJ2-1; 7 bases map to TRBD2. The sequence was obtained from a donor aged 10-30 years with latent tuberculosis or without tuberculosis infection. The sequencing sample was made of PBMCs. The CDR3 loop reads CASSISGKGANEQFF. CDR3 in DNA: TGTGCCAGCAGCATAAGCGGGAAAGGGGCCAATGAGCAGTTCTTC.